These 21 T cell receptor beta chains were all obtained from the same sample, sequenced in a study of T cells in Graves' hyperthyroidism and ophthalmopathy. There were TCR beta CDR3 regions amplified from RNA transcripts. With the HTBI primer set, the TCR CDR3 went through a first round of RT-PCR. TCRdb analysed the multiplex PCR reads with MiXCR anew, one entry per CDR3 protein. The data hold 130,000 to 150,000 distinct CDR3 sequences, with around 20% observed a single time. The sequencing input was blood. The receptors were sampled from a woman aged 50 to 60 with Graves' hyperthyroidism that later progressed to Graves' ophthalmopathy.

The table lists this clonotype with many counts. This chain joins TRBV30 and TRBJ1-2, with 8 bases that match TRBD1. This CDR3 region has 13 residues. With V trimmed by 4 bases and J by 3 bases, 4 bases remained unmatched. Germline V gene sequence: CDR1 GTSNPN, CDR2 SVGIG (reference sequence). For the CDR3, the DNA is TGTGCCTGGAACCTACAGGGGGACTATGGCTACACCTTC. Translated, it gives CAWNLQGDYGYTF.

Ten or more counts support this clonotype. The chain's CDR3 is CASSPGTASSYEQYF. CDR3 in DNA: TGTGCCAGCAGTCCCGGGACGGCGAGCTCCTACGAGCAGTACTTC. The chain combines TRBV3-1 with TRBJ2-7, with D perhaps being TRBD1 or TRBD2 (5 bases each). Germline CDR1 and CDR2: LGHDT and YNNKEL (reference sequence). V was trimmed by 6 bases and J by 0 bases, leaving 15 bases between them. CDR3 size: 15 residues.

The genes are TRBV28 and TRBJ2-5, with 8 positions matching TRBD2. V shed 6 bases, J shed 4 bases, and the junction held 10 bases outside the gene matches. The CDR3 runs 15 residues. Germline V lookup: CDR1 MDHEN, CDR2 SYDVKM. The CDR3 sequence: CASSPGGGPRETQYF. DNA of the CDR3: TGTGCCAGCAGCCCGGGGGGGGGGCCGCGAGAGACCCAGTACTTC.

This clonotype was seen many times. The chain has TRBV7-9 and TRBJ2-7; 7 bases are shared with TRBD2. This CDR3 has 15 residues. Germline V gene sequence: CDR1 SEHNR, CDR2 FQNEAQ (reference sequence). V lost 1 base, J lost 6 bases, and 9 bases stayed unmatched. The CDR3 protein is CASSLGSGGSGEQYF. CDR3 DNA: TGTGCCAGCAGCTTAGGTTCGGGAGGTAGTGGCGAGCAGTACTTC.

The table lists this clonotype with many counts. The chain is built from TRBV15 and TRBJ2-5; D is perhaps TRBD1 or TRBD2 (5 bases each). The CDR3 has 15 residues. The germline gives CDR1 LNHNV, CDR2 YYDKDF (reference sequence). Trimming left V 8 bases short and J 5 bases short, with 21 bases between. This CDR3 reads CATRNPRERGETQYF. CDR3 nucleotides: TGTGCCACCCGAAACCCCAGGGAAAGAGGGGAGACCCAGTACTTC.

Remarks on this clonotype: A read error may explain this, as a much larger clone is one base away. The V and J genes are TRBV11-2 and TRBJ2-2, with unresolved D. The CDR3 extends over 15 amino acids. Trimming took off 4 bases at V and 5 bases at J, with 14 bases between the two ends. Germline CDR1 and CDR2: SGHAT and FQNNGV. Here the CDR3 DNA reads TGTGCCAGCAGCTGGGCCGGGCCCAGGACCGGGGAGCTGTTTTTT. Amino acids: CASSWAGPRTGELFF.

Here the CDR3 DNA reads TGTGCCAGCAGTTACTGGGACACGCTAAGCTTGAACACTGAAGCTTTCTTT. Translating it yields CASSYWDTLSLNTEAFF. The V gene is TRBV6-2 or TRBV6-3, the J gene TRBJ1-1, with a possible D match to TRBD1 (6 bases). Trimming shortened V by 1 base and J by 0 bases, and 15 bases separated the two germline ends. The length of the CDR3 is 17 residues. CDR1 and CDR2 from the germline V gene are MNHEY and SVGEGT.

This clonotype was seen more than once but under ten times. This chain connects TRBV20-1 to TRBJ1-2, with D possibly matching TRBD1 (5 bases). Per the germline V gene, CDR1 is DFQATT and CDR2 is SNEGSKA (reference sequence). The CDR3 is 12 residues long. V was pared by 2 bases and J by 5 bases, with 9 bases between. CDR3 in amino acids: CSARPDSYGYTF. The CDR3 DNA reads TGCAGTGCTAGACCCGACAGTTATGGCTACACCTTC.

This clonotype has ten or more counts. This rearrangement joins TRBV30 to TRBJ1-1; 7 nucleotides agree with TRBD1. Looked up from germline, CDR1 is GTSNPN and CDR2 is SVGIG (reference sequence). The CDR3 spans 16 residues. V lost 2 bases, J lost 4 bases, and 13 bases stayed unmatched. The CDR3 here is CAWSLGARGGVTEAFF. In DNA, the CDR3 is TGTGCCTGGAGTTTAGGGGCCAGGGGGGGCGTCACTGAAGCTTTCTTT.

This clonotype was seen ten or more times. The chain joins TRBV24-1 to TRBJ2-3; 9 bases fit TRBD2. CDR3 size: 16 residues. Germline values: CDR1 KGHDR, CDR2 SFDVKD. With V trimmed by 5 bases and J by 4 bases, 9 bases remained unmatched. CDR3 nucleotide sequence: TGTGCCACCAGTGTGATTGGTAGCGGGAGCCCAGATACGCAGTATTTT. Its protein is CATSVIGSGSPDTQYF.

This clonotype was seen a few times. This may arise from a read error, as a much more abundant clone is one base away. The CDR3, as DNA: TGTGCCAGCTCACCACAGGGGGCAGGGACTGAAGCTTTCTTT. Translating gives CASSPQGAGTEAFF. The chain employs TRBV18 and TRBJ1-1; 7 nucleotides match TRBD1. Per germline, CDR1 KGHSH and CDR2 LQKENI. Germline trimming cut 1 base from V and 5 bases from J; bases unmatched to any gene: 4. The CDR3 length is 14 residues.

CDR3 sequence reads: CASRLTFTDTQYF. The CDR3 DNA reads TGTGCCAGCAGACTAACTTTCACAGATACGCAGTATTTT. V gene TRBV6-1 combines with J gene TRBJ2-3; D call uncertain. This CDR3 has 13 amino acids. Trimming removed 6 bases from V and 2 bases from J, with 9 bases in between. Germline assignment: CDR1 MNHNS and CDR2 SASEGT.

This clonotype was counted many times. V is TRBV11-2 and J is TRBJ2-1; D might be TRBD2 (6 bases). Trimming left V 0 bases short and J 8 bases short, with 14 bases between. Looked up from germline, CDR1 is SGHAT and CDR2 is FQNNGV. This CDR3 spans 15 amino acids. The CDR3 reads CASSLDRGGRHEQFF. The CDR3 nucleotides read TGTGCCAGCAGCTTAGATCGGGGAGGACGGCATGAGCAGTTCTTC. The full variable domain, completed using reference TRBV11-2 and TRBJ2-1, is EAGVAQSPRYKIIEKRQSVAFWCNPISGHATLYWYQQILGQGPKLLIQFQNNGVVDDSQLPKDRFSAERLKGVDSTLKIQPAKLEDSAVYLCASSLDRGGRHEQFFGPGTRLTVL.

The table lists this clonotype with many counts. V usage is TRBV28 and J usage is TRBJ1-1; D not resolved. V lost 4 bases and J 5 bases, leaving 11 bases between the germline ends. Germline V gives CDR1 MDHEN, CDR2 SYDVKM. CDR3 size: 13 residues. This CDR3 is CASSSPRFTEAFF. The CDR3 region has the DNA TGTGCCAGCAGTTCCCCCCGGTTTACTGAAGCTTTCTTT.

This clonotype was seen ten or more times. The chain uses TRBV27 and TRBJ2-3; 8 bases are a match to TRBD2. The germline V gene encodes CDR1 MNHEY and CDR2 SMNVEV (reference sequence). The V and J ends lost 4 bases and 0 bases, in that order; junction bases with no gene match: 3. The CDR3 totals 15 residues. The CDR3 nucleotides read TGTGCCAGCAGTTACCTAGCGGGTAGCACAGATACGCAGTATTTT. It specifies CASSYLAGSTDTQYF.

The chain employs TRBV28 and TRBJ1-1, with D unresolved. The CDR3 length is 12 residues. The germline CDR1 and CDR2 sequences are MDHEN and SYDVKM. V lost 7 bases and J 7 bases, leaving 13 bases between the germline ends. In DNA form, the CDR3 reads TGTGCCAGCATTCTGGCGGGTGGTGAAGCTTTCTTT. Translated, it gives CASILAGGEAFF.

This clonotype has a count of ten or more. V and J are TRBV18 and TRBJ2-7; 10 positions match TRBD2. The CDR3 runs to 14 residues. CDR1 KGHSH and CDR2 LQKENI come from the germline V gene. V shed 3 bases, J shed 7 bases, and the junction held 6 bases outside the gene matches. The CDR3 coding sequence is TGTGCCAGCTCACCTCTAGCGGGAGCAAAAGAGCAGTACTTC. Translated: CASSPLAGAKEQYF. The full variable domain, in which reference TRBV18 and TRBJ2-7 provide the parts outside the CDR3, is NAGVMQNPRHLVRRRGQEARLRCSPMKGHSHVYWYRQLPEEGLKFMVYLQKENIIDESGMPKERFSAEFPKEGPSILRIQQVVRGDSAAYFCASSPLAGAKEQYFGPGTRLTVT.

About this clonotype: This may stem from a read error, because a much larger clone lies one nucleotide away. The CDR3 end shows no conserved phenylalanine or tryptophan, and so a read error is likely. The chain combines TRBV28 with TRBJ2-7, with D perhaps TRBD2 (6 bases). V lost 6 bases and J lost 7, with 13 bases in between. This CDR3 has 12 residues. Per germline, CDR1 MDHEN and CDR2 SYDVKM. The CDR3 DNA follows: TGTGCCAGCAGCCGCCCCGGAGGGGAGCAGTACCTC. This codes for CASSRPGGEQYL.

This clonotype occurred many times. The chain has TRBV28 and TRBJ2-1; 13 bases match TRBD2. CDR3 length equals 15 residues. The germline V gene has CDR1 MDHEN and CDR2 SYDVKM. Trimming at V came to 3 bases and at J to 7 bases, leaving 3 bases not matched to a gene. The CDR3 region is CASSFRLAGGNEQFF. The CDR3 DNA sequence: TGTGCCAGCAGTTTTCGACTAGCGGGAGGAAATGAGCAGTTCTTC. Using reference TRBV28 and TRBJ2-1 for the parts outside the CDR3, the full variable domain is DVKVTQSSRYLVKRTGEKVFLECVQDMDHENMFWYRQDPGLGLRLIYFSYDVKMKEKGDIPEGYSVSREKKERFSLILESASTNQTSMYLCASSFRLAGGNEQFFGPGTRLTVL.

This clonotype was counted a few times. V gene TRBV4-2 combines with J gene TRBJ2-1, with D hard to call. This CDR3 has 13 amino acids. The germline V gene encodes CDR1 LGHNA and CDR2 YNFKEQ. V lost 1 base and J lost 10, with 11 bases in between. The CDR3 loop reads CASSQAAEREQFF. The DNA for the CDR3 is TGTGCCAGCAGCCAAGCGGCCGAGCGAGAGCAGTTCTTC.

The rearrangement uses TRBV5-1 and TRBJ2-5; D is perhaps TRBD1 (7 bases). This CDR3 is 16 amino acids long. The germline V gene encodes CDR1 SGHRS and CDR2 YFSETQ. V shed 0 bases and J shed 1 base, with 13 bases lying between them. The CDR3 DNA reads TGCGCCAGCAGCTTGGGGCCAGGGGGAGGCCAAGAGACCCAGTACTTC. Protein sequence: CASSLGPGGGQETQYF.